A selection of T cell receptor beta chains follows, all from one sample in a study of CD8 T cells in ankylosing spondylitis. TCRdb independently ran MiXCR on the 5' RACE reads; one entry per CDR3 protein. The sample lists 250,000 to 300,000 distinct CDR3 sequences, roughly 20% occurring once. Sequenced: blood, either unsorted or a sorted T cell fraction (not recorded which). The source of these receptors is a male donor with ankylosing spondylitis or in good health (not recorded which). The CDR3 runs from the conserved cysteine through the conserved F or W. The D gene is left open where the match is weak. Clone size appears in some rows only: once, few, many, or a class for an expanded clone.

D gene,V gene,J gene,clone size,CDR3 DNA,CDR3 protein
TRBD2,TRBV6-5,TRBJ2-2,-,TGTGCCAGCAGTTACTCGGGGACTAATGAGGAGCTGTTTTTT,CASSYSGTNEELFF
TRBD2,TRBV10-1,TRBJ2-1,-,TGCGCCAGCAGTGTCGGGCTAGCGGGCAATGAGCAGTTCTTC,CASSVGLAGNEQFF
-,TRBV12-3/TRBV12-4,TRBJ2-5,few,TGTGCCAGCAGTTTTGGGGACAAAGAGACCCAGTACTTC,CASSFGDKETQYF
-,TRBV12-3/TRBV12-4,TRBJ2-2,few,TGTGCCAGCAGTCAGACCGACGGGAACACCGGGGAGCTGTTTTTT,CASSQTDGNTGELFF
-,TRBV15,TRBJ2-4,-,TGTGCCACCAGCAGAGATCGGCAGGCATGGAACTTC,CATSRDRQAWNF
-,TRBV15,TRBJ1-4,-,TGTGCCACCAGCAGAGATCGGGTAACTAATGAAAAACTGTTTTTT,CATSRDRVTNEKLFF
-,TRBV28,TRBJ2-1,many,TGTGCCAGCACTAAATGGGGTTCCGGGTGGGCTGATGAGCAGTTCTTC,CASTKWGSGWADEQFF
TRBD1,TRBV5-6,TRBJ2-6,few,TGTGCCAGCAGCCTGGCTGGGGACAGTCCCTCCTCTGGGGCCAACGTCCTGACTTTC,CASSLAGDSPSSGANVLTF
-,TRBV4-2,TRBJ1-2,few,TGTGCCAGCAGCCAAGAGGGGGGGATCCTAGGTGGCTACACCTTC,CASSQEGGILGGYTF
-,TRBV7-3,TRBJ2-5,-,TGTGCCAGCAGCTTAGCGGGGGCTGCGAAAGAGGCCCAGTACTTC,CASSLAGAAKEAQYF
TRBD1,TRBV12-5,TRBJ2-5,-,TGTGCTAGTGGTAAGGGGACAGGGAAGGCAGAGACCCAGTACTTC,CASGKGTGKAETQYF
-,TRBV10-3,TRBJ1-5,few,TGTGCCACCCAGACCCGAGAGGGGGGCGGGCCCCAGCATTTT,CATQTREGGGPQHF
TRBD1,TRBV11-2,TRBJ2-2,-,TGTGCCAGCAGCCGGGACAGTGACACCGGGGAGCTGTTTTTT,CASSRDSDTGELFF
TRBD1,TRBV7-6,TRBJ1-1,few,TGTGCCAGCAGCATGGGACAGCGCGCTGAAGCTTTCTTT,CASSMGQRAEAFF
-,TRBV5-1,TRBJ1-4,many,TGCGCCAGCAGCTTATTCGGACAAGGAAGTGAAAAACTGTTTTTT,CASSLFGQGSEKLFF
TRBD2,TRBV10-3,TRBJ2-1,many,TGTGCCATCAGTGAGACATCCCGCACTAGCGGGGATAAGTTCTTC,CAISETSRTSGDKFF
-,TRBV7-9,TRBJ2-1,few,TGTGCCAGCACCGACATCAATGAGCAGTTCTTC,CASTDINEQFF
TRBD1,TRBV7-3,TRBJ2-4,once,TGTGCCAGCAGCCGCGACAGGGTAAACATTCAGTACTTC,CASSRDRVNIQYF
-,TRBV5-1,TRBJ2-1,-,TGCGCCAGCAGCCCCCTAGGGGGGGGTGTTAACAATGAGCAGTTCTTC,CASSPLGGGVNNEQFF
-,TRBV27,TRBJ2-1,-,TGTGCCAGCAGTTTATCGGAGGGGTACAATGAGCAGTTCTTC,CASSLSEGYNEQFF
TRBD1,TRBV15,TRBJ2-6,-,TGTGCCACCAGCAGAGAAACAGGGGAAACCAACGTCCTGACTTTC,CATSRETGETNVLTF
TRBD1,TRBV20-1,TRBJ1-4,-,TGCAGTGCTAGAGATCCGAGGGGGCTGTATGAAAAACTGTTTTTT,CSARDPRGLYEKLFF
-,TRBV15,TRBJ1-6,-,TGTGCCACCAGCAGAGATGCCGGGGTTTCCTATAATTCACCCCTCCACTTT,CATSRDAGVSYNSPLHF
TRBD1,TRBV9,TRBJ2-2,-,TGTGCCAGCAGCGTCGGGACAGGGACCGGGGAGCTGTTTTTT,CASSVGTGTGELFF
-,TRBV29-1,TRBJ2-1,many,TGCAGCGTTGAACAGGACAGAGGATACAATGAGCAGTTCTTC,CSVEQDRGYNEQFF
TRBD1,TRBV5-1,TRBJ2-3,-,TGCGCCAGCACCCGGACAGGGGGTAATACGCAGTATTTT,CASTRTGGNTQYF
-,TRBV10-3,TRBJ1-3,few,TGTGCCATCAGTGATACTGGAAACACCATATATTTT,CAISDTGNTIYF
-,TRBV12-5,TRBJ2-1,-,TGTGCTAGTGGTTTAGTCTGGGAGCAGTTCTTC,CASGLVWEQFF
-,TRBV10-3,TRBJ1-1,-,TGTACCATCAGTGACCCCAGGTCGAACACTGAAGCTTTCTTT,CTISDPRSNTEAFF
TRBD1,TRBV7-2,TRBJ1-5,-,TGTGCCAGCAGCTTAGTACAGGGGAGCCATCAGCCCCAGCATTTT,CASSLVQGSHQPQHF
-,TRBV20-1,TRBJ2-1,-,TGCGGAGCCCCAGCGGGTACTCCCTACAATGAGCAGTTCTTC,CGAPAGTPYNEQFF
-,TRBV25-1,TRBJ2-2,few,TGTGCCAGCAGTGCCCGAGGCGGGGAGCTGTTTTTT,CASSARGGELFF
TRBD1,TRBV19,TRBJ1-5,-,TGTGCCACCCATATCCGGGGGCAGGGGGCAAGTCAGCCCCAGCATTTT,CATHIRGQGASQPQHF
-,TRBV10-3,TRBJ2-2,few,TGTGCCATCAGTGAGCCAGGGACTTTGAACACCGGGGAGCTGTTTTTT,CAISEPGTLNTGELFF
-,TRBV7-6,TRBJ1-1,few,TGTGCCAGCAGCTTCGAGGAAGGGGGCACTGAAGCTTTCTTT,CASSFEEGGTEAFF
-,TRBV20-1,TRBJ2-5,-,TGCAGTGAGACTTCGGGGCCTCAAGAGACCCAGTACTTC,CSETSGPQETQYF
-,TRBV28,TRBJ2-1,-,TGTGCCAGCAGTTTGACCGTGGGGTTGCGGTTCTTC,CASSLTVGLRFF
-,TRBV5-1,TRBJ2-3,-,TGCGCCAGCAGCCCCGGTGCGGCGGGGAGCACAGATACGCAGTATTTT,CASSPGAAGSTDTQYF
-,TRBV30,TRBJ1-5,-,TGTGCCTGGAGTGAAGGTGGGCCCCAGCATTTT,CAWSEGGPQHF
TRBD2,TRBV29-1,TRBJ2-3,few,TGCAGCGTAGGAGGGTGGCTAGCGGGGGGGTCCTCCTCCACAGATACGCAGTATTTT,CSVGGWLAGGSSSTDTQYF
-,TRBV24-1,TRBJ2-2,many,TGTGCCACCAGTGATTCCGGCGTCAGGACCGGGGAGCTGTTTTTT,CATSDSGVRTGELFF
-,TRBV12-3/TRBV12-4,TRBJ1-6,many,TGTGCCAGCAGTTTGTCCGGCCGGGAGCGTAATTCACCCCTCCACTTT,CASSLSGRERNSPLHF
-,TRBV28,TRBJ2-4,-,TGTGCCAGCAGTCCGGCAGGGAACCCCTTATTAGCCAAAAACATTCAGTACTTC,CASSPAGNPLLAKNIQYF
TRBD1,TRBV12-3/TRBV12-4,TRBJ2-2,few,TGTGCCAGCAGGGATCCGGGACAGGGCGACACCGGGGAGCTGTTTTTT,CASRDPGQGDTGELFF
TRBD2,TRBV5-1,TRBJ2-1,few,TGCGCCAGCAGCGGGGGACTAGCGGGTTTTCCGGATGAGCAGTTCTTC,CASSGGLAGFPDEQFF
-,TRBV15,TRBJ2-3,-,TGTGCCACCAGCACGCGCCGGCCCACAGATACGCAGTATTTT,CATSTRRPTDTQYF
-,TRBV30,TRBJ1-1,few,TGTGCCTGGAGTCCCCTTTACTTCAACCTGAACACTGAAGCTTTCTTT,CAWSPLYFNLNTEAFF
-,TRBV3-1,TRBJ2-3,few,TGTGCCAGCAGCCACGGAGGAAGCACAGATACGCAGTATTTT,CASSHGGSTDTQYF
TRBD1,TRBV5-1,TRBJ1-4,few,TGCGCCAGCAGCAGAGGGACAGGAGGTGAAAAACTGTTTTTT,CASSRGTGGEKLFF
-,TRBV6-1,TRBJ2-1,few,TGTGCCAGCACACCCGAGGGCCATGGGAATGAGCAGTTCTTC,CASTPEGHGNEQFF
-,TRBV5-1,TRBJ2-1,many,TGCGCCAGCACCCCCCGTGGAGGCAGCTCCTACAATGAGCAGTTCTTC,CASTPRGGSSYNEQFF
-,TRBV20-1,TRBJ2-5,-,TGCAGTGCTGCTTCCTTCGACGGGGGTTGGGAGACCCAGTACTTC,CSAASFDGGWETQYF